The rows below give T cell receptor beta chains drawn from one sample of a study of cytomegalovirus exposure and HLA in healthy donors. Data came from immunoSEQ multiplex PCR; TCRdb stores just in-frame clones and leaves some out. The sample lists over 150,000 clones, approximately 78% occurring once. The source material was PBMCs. The receptor source for this set is a woman in her forties or fifties in good health and CMV-seropositive. CDR3s include the opening cysteine and the closing phenylalanine or tryptophan. The D gene is left open where the match is weak. Clone size, where shown, is once, few, many, or a class for clones that have expanded.

CDR3nt: TGTGCCAGCAGGGCGGACAGGGAAAACTATGGCTACACCTTC
CDR3aa: CASRADRENYGYTF
v_gene: TRBV6-5
abundance: few
d_gene: TRBD1
j_gene: TRBJ1-2

CDR3nt: TGTGCCAGCAGTGCCCGTCGGGATTCTGGGGCCAACGTCCTGACTTTC
CDR3aa: CASSARRDSGANVLTF
v_gene: TRBV2
abundance: NA
d_gene: NA
j_gene: TRBJ2-6

CDR3nt: TGTGCCAGCAGCTTAAGGGTCCGGACAGGGGCGAACGAAAAACTGTTTTTT
CDR3aa: CASSLRVRTGANEKLFF
v_gene: TRBV7-2
abundance: NA
d_gene: TRBD1
j_gene: TRBJ1-4

CDR3nt: TGTGCCAGCAGCTTGACCGACAGGGGGAATTCACCCCTCCACTTT
CDR3aa: CASSLTDRGNSPLHF
v_gene: TRBV11-2
abundance: NA
d_gene: TRBD1
j_gene: TRBJ1-6

CDR3nt: TGTGCCAGCAGCGGACAGCGGACGGTCTCAGTGGAAAAACTGTTTTTT
CDR3aa: CASSGQRTVSVEKLFF
v_gene: TRBV7-9
abundance: once
d_gene: NA
j_gene: TRBJ1-4

CDR3nt: TGCGCCAGCACGCACAGGGTAACCGGGGAGCTGTTTTTT
CDR3aa: CASTHRVTGELFF
v_gene: TRBV5-1
abundance: NA
d_gene: NA
j_gene: TRBJ2-2

CDR3nt: TGTGCCAGCAGGCGGGGGGCTCGTGATTCACCCCTCCACTTT
CDR3aa: CASRRGARDSPLHF
v_gene: TRBV6-1
abundance: NA
d_gene: NA
j_gene: TRBJ1-6

CDR3nt: TGTGCCACCAGCAGAGATCAGTGGACCTCGGGGAACTATGGCTACACCTTC
CDR3aa: CATSRDQWTSGNYGYTF
v_gene: TRBV15
abundance: few
d_gene: NA
j_gene: TRBJ1-2

CDR3nt: TGCGCCAGCAGCTCCCGGTCCTACGAGCAGTACTTC
CDR3aa: CASSSRSYEQYF
v_gene: TRBV5-1
abundance: NA
d_gene: NA
j_gene: TRBJ2-7

CDR3nt: TGTGCCAGCAGTCCTGTCTTGGGAGAGCAGTACTTC
CDR3aa: CASSPVLGEQYF
v_gene: TRBV11-2
abundance: NA
d_gene: NA
j_gene: TRBJ2-5

CDR3nt: TGTGCCAGCAGCGTAGGAAAGCATGGCTACACCTTC
CDR3aa: CASSVGKHGYTF
v_gene: TRBV9
abundance: NA
d_gene: NA
j_gene: TRBJ1-2

CDR3nt: TGTGCCAGCAGTTCAGCCGGACAGCGGGGCACTGAAGCTTTCTTT
CDR3aa: CASSSAGQRGTEAFF
v_gene: TRBV6-5
abundance: few
d_gene: NA
j_gene: TRBJ1-1

CDR3nt: TGTGCCAGCAGCTACGGGGTAGGGCGGAATGAGCAGTTCTTC
CDR3aa: CASSYGVGRNEQFF
v_gene: TRBV7-9
abundance: NA
d_gene: NA
j_gene: TRBJ2-1

CDR3nt: TGTGCCAGCTCACCAAACGGGGGGGGCGGGCAGCCCCAGCATTTT
CDR3aa: CASSPNGGGGQPQHF
v_gene: TRBV18
abundance: NA
d_gene: NA
j_gene: TRBJ1-5

CDR3nt: TGTGCCTGGAGTGGGACACCAGGTTTCAATCAGCCCCAGCATTTT
CDR3aa: CAWSGTPGFNQPQHF
v_gene: TRBV30
abundance: NA
d_gene: NA
j_gene: TRBJ1-5

CDR3nt: TGTGCCATCAGCATACAGGGGAACAATGAGCAGTTCTTC
CDR3aa: CAISIQGNNEQFF
v_gene: TRBV10-3
abundance: NA
d_gene: TRBD1
j_gene: TRBJ2-1

CDR3nt: TGTGCCAGCAGCCTCCGTCCCTACGAGCAGTACTTC
CDR3aa: CASSLRPYEQYF
v_gene: TRBV11-2
abundance: NA
d_gene: NA
j_gene: TRBJ2-7

CDR3nt: TGTGCCATCAGTGAGTCGGGACAGGGGTACTATGGCTACACCTTC
CDR3aa: CAISESGQGYYGYTF
v_gene: TRBV10-3
abundance: NA
d_gene: TRBD1
j_gene: TRBJ1-2

CDR3nt: TGTGCCAGCAGTGAAGACAGGGGGCCTGTCTATGGCTACACCTTC
CDR3aa: CASSEDRGPVYGYTF
v_gene: TRBV6-1
abundance: NA
d_gene: TRBD1
j_gene: TRBJ1-2

CDR3nt: TGTGCCAGCAGTTTTTTAGGAGGTTCCCACTCCTACGAGCAGTACTTC
CDR3aa: CASSFLGGSHSYEQYF
v_gene: TRBV6-5
abundance: NA
d_gene: NA
j_gene: TRBJ2-7

CDR3nt: TGTGCCAGCAGGACTAGCGGGGACAATGAGCAGTTCTTC
CDR3aa: CASRTSGDNEQFF
v_gene: TRBV6-1
abundance: NA
d_gene: TRBD2
j_gene: TRBJ2-1

CDR3nt: TGTGTCAGCAACTCCGGGACAGGGGTTTACCAGCCCCAGCATTTT
CDR3aa: CVSNSGTGVYQPQHF
v_gene: TRBV6-6
abundance: NA
d_gene: TRBD1
j_gene: TRBJ1-5

CDR3nt: TGCAGTGCTAGACGTCAAGAGACCCAGTACTTC
CDR3aa: CSARRQETQYF
v_gene: TRBV20-1
abundance: NA
d_gene: NA
j_gene: TRBJ2-5

CDR3nt: TGTGCCAGCAGACTGGACGCGCCCTCGGGGTACGAGCAGTACTTC
CDR3aa: CASRLDAPSGYEQYF
v_gene: TRBV6-5
abundance: NA
d_gene: NA
j_gene: TRBJ2-7

CDR3nt: TGTGCCAGCCAGAAATCAGGGGCCACTCTTCAACTCTCCTACAATGAGCAGTTCTTC
CDR3aa: CASQKSGATLQLSYNEQFF
v_gene: TRBV2
abundance: NA
d_gene: NA
j_gene: TRBJ2-1

CDR3nt: TGCGCCAGCAGCTTGGGAGCTAGCGGGGGGGCCAACGAGCAGTACTTC
CDR3aa: CASSLGASGGANEQYF
v_gene: TRBV5-1
abundance: NA
d_gene: TRBD2
j_gene: TRBJ2-7

CDR3nt: TGTGCCAGCAGCTTAGCAGTAGTGTCTGGCTACACCTTC
CDR3aa: CASSLAVVSGYTF
v_gene: TRBV7-9
abundance: NA
d_gene: NA
j_gene: TRBJ1-2

CDR3nt: TGCGCCAGCAGCCAGGGCGTCATGGCAGGGGGCACGCATGAGCAGTTCTTC
CDR3aa: CASSQGVMAGGTHEQFF
v_gene: TRBV4-1
abundance: NA
d_gene: TRBD1
j_gene: TRBJ2-1

CDR3nt: TGCGCCAGCAGCAAGTGGATCGGGGGGGAATACGAGCAGTACTTC
CDR3aa: CASSKWIGGEYEQYF
v_gene: TRBV4-1
abundance: once
d_gene: TRBD2
j_gene: TRBJ2-7

CDR3nt: TGTGCCTGGAGCTTGACAACCTACGAGCAGTACTTC
CDR3aa: CAWSLTTYEQYF
v_gene: TRBV30
abundance: NA
d_gene: NA
j_gene: TRBJ2-7

CDR3nt: TGTGCCAGCAGCCGACAGGATCTTAATTCACCCCTCCACTTT
CDR3aa: CASSRQDLNSPLHF
v_gene: TRBV6-5
abundance: NA
d_gene: NA
j_gene: TRBJ1-6

CDR3nt: TGTGCCAGTAGTATAGATGGCAGGGGGAATACGGGAGCTTTCTTT
CDR3aa: CASSIDGRGNTGAFF
v_gene: TRBV19
abundance: once
d_gene: TRBD1
j_gene: TRBJ1-1

CDR3nt: TGTGCCAGCAGTAACCCGGGACAGGCTATGGGCTACACCTTC
CDR3aa: CASSNPGQAMGYTF
v_gene: TRBV6-1
abundance: NA
d_gene: TRBD1
j_gene: TRBJ1-2

CDR3nt: TGTGCCAGCAGCACAGGGACTATCAGCGGGATTGAGCAGTTCTTC
CDR3aa: CASSTGTISGIEQFF
v_gene: TRBV5-6
abundance: NA
d_gene: NA
j_gene: TRBJ2-1

CDR3nt: TGTGCCAGCAGCTTGACATATAGGGGGGAGACCCAGTACTTC
CDR3aa: CASSLTYRGETQYF
v_gene: TRBV5-4
abundance: NA
d_gene: NA
j_gene: TRBJ2-5

CDR3nt: TGTGCCAGCAGTTACTCAGGGGTTAGCAATCAGCCCCAGCATTTT
CDR3aa: CASSYSGVSNQPQHF
v_gene: TRBV6-5
abundance: NA
d_gene: NA
j_gene: TRBJ1-5

CDR3nt: TGTGCCAGCAGCTTAGGAGACACAGATACGCAGTATTTT
CDR3aa: CASSLGDTDTQYF
v_gene: TRBV11-3
abundance: few
d_gene: NA
j_gene: TRBJ2-3

CDR3nt: TGTGCCAGCAGCTTGGGCCAAAGCTCCTACGAGCAGTACTTC
CDR3aa: CASSLGQSSYEQYF
v_gene: TRBV7-9
abundance: NA
d_gene: NA
j_gene: TRBJ2-7

CDR3nt: TGTGCCAGTAGTATGGCGGCGGGTAGCACAGATACGCAGTATTTT
CDR3aa: CASSMAAGSTDTQYF
v_gene: TRBV19
abundance: NA
d_gene: NA
j_gene: TRBJ2-3

CDR3nt: TGTGCCAGCAACATCGGGGGGAGAGGGGGGGGAGAGACCCAGTACTTC
CDR3aa: CASNIGGRGGGETQYF
v_gene: TRBV25-1
abundance: NA
d_gene: NA
j_gene: TRBJ2-5

CDR3nt: TGTGCAAGTCGCCCCAGAGAGGGGGACTACACCTTC
CDR3aa: CASRPREGDYTF
v_gene: TRBV12-2
abundance: NA
d_gene: NA
j_gene: TRBJ1-2